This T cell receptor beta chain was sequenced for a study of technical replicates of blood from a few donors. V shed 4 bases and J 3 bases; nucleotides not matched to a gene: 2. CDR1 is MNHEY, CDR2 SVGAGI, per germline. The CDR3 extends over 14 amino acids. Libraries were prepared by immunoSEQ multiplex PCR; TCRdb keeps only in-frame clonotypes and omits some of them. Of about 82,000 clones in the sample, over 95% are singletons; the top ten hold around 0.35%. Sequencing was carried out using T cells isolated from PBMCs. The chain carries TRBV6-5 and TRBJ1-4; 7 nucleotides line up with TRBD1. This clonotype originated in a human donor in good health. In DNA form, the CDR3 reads TGTGCCAGCAGTTCAGGACAGGCTAATGAAAAACTGTTTTTT. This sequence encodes CASSSGQANEKLFF.